This TCR beta chain appears in the sequencing data of a study of T cells in Graves' hyperthyroidism and ophthalmopathy. Findings of the study overall: Most thyroid clonotypes expanded above 0.001 were also detected in blood.

The CDR3 is 14 amino acids. CDR1 is SEHNR, CDR2 FQNEAQ, per germline (reference sequence). Trimming took 5 bases from V and 2 from J, leaving 13 bases between them. The TCR beta CDR3 regions underwent amplification using RNA transcripts as the source. HTBI primers were employed in a first-round RT-PCR of the TCR CDR3. Using its own MiXCR run on the multiplex PCR reads, TCRdb lists one record per CDR3 protein. Of a few hundred thousand distinct CDR3 sequences detected, less than 20% appear once; the ten largest clones hold roughly 25%. This clonotype was recorded at least ten times. The target antigen is unknown. Diagnosing involved the use of clinical symptoms, serum thyroxine and TRAb, thyroid ultrasound and orbital computed tomography. The study collected blood at first hyperthyroidism diagnosis, before any ophthalmopathy symptoms arose. Source material for PBMCs was around 10 ml fresh peripheral blood.

This clonotype was obtained from a woman aged 18-29 years with Graves' hyperthyroidism that later progressed to Graves' ophthalmopathy. The chain is built from TRBV7-9 and TRBJ2-7; D perhaps matches TRBD1 (5 bases). Specimen: blood. In nucleotides, the CDR3 is TGTGCCAGCAGCCCTAGACAGAGAGCCTACGAGCAGTACTTC. Protein sequence: CASSPRQRAYEQYF. The full variable domain, rest sourced from reference TRBV7-9 and TRBJ2-7, is DTGVSQNPRHKITKRGQNVTFRCDPISEHNRLYWYRQTLGQGPEFLTYFQNEAQLEKSRLLSDRFSAERPKGSFSTLEIQRTEQGDSAMYLCASSPRQRAYEQYFGPGTRLTVT.